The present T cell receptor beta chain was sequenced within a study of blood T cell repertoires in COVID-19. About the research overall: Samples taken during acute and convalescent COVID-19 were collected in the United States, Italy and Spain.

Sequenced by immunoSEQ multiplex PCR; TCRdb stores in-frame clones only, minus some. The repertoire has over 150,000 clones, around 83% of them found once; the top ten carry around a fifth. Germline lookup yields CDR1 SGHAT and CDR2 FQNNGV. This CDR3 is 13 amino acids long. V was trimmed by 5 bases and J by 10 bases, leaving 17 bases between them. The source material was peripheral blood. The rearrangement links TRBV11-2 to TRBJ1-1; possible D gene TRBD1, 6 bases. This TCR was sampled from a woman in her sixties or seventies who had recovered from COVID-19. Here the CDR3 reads CASSPGGGGRAFF. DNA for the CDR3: TGTGCCAGCAGCCCGGGGGGGGGCGGGAGAGCTTTCTTT.